A single sample gave rise to the 28 T cell receptor beta chains below, sequenced in a study of CXCR3-negative and CXCR3-positive naive CD8 T cells. Preparation of TRB cDNA libraries relied on 5' RACE carrying UMI labels. Following a re-call of the 5' RACE reads, TCRdb has one entry per CDR3 protein and lacks DNA. The sample data list roughly 40,000 distinct CDR3 sequences. The sequenced sample consisted of memory CD8+ T cells from blood. All receptors come from a human donor in good health. Some clones in this sample may be carry-over from other donors' samples.

CDR3 protein: CASRLRGQETQYF. The chain combines TRBV7-9 with TRBJ2-5; TCRdb reports TRBD1, a call that lacks DNA to check it against. Germline V lookup: CDR1 SEHNR, CDR2 FQNEAQ (reference sequence). The CDR3 has 13 amino acids.

The chain recombines TRBV7-2 with TRBJ1-3. The CDR3 sequence is 17 residues long. The V gene's germline CDR1 is SGHTA and CDR2 FQGNSA. CDR3: CASSLDQVYLSGNTIYF.

The chain recombines TRBV20-1 with TRBJ2-5. This CDR3 has 14 amino acids. From germline, CDR1 is DFQATT and CDR2 SNEGSKA (reference sequence). CDR3 residues: CSARDRLARETQYF.

The V and J genes are TRBV29-1 and TRBJ2-1. This CDR3 has 13 amino acids. Germline V CDR1 and CDR2: SQVTM, ANQGSEA. The CDR3 loop reads CSVEDVTRNEQFF.

This chain joins TRBV7-2 and TRBJ2-7; TCRdb indicates TRBD2, and absent DNA this call remains unverified. The CDR3 extends over 16 amino acids. CDR1 and CDR2 from the germline V gene are SGHTA and FQGNSA. The CDR3 reads CASSLPPGLDSYEQYF.

The chain is built from TRBV5-1 and TRBJ2-2. This CDR3 contains 14 residues. Germline V gene lookup returns CDR1 SGHRS and CDR2 YFSETQ. The CDR3 loop is CASSLARNTGELFF.

This chain joins TRBV29-1 and TRBJ2-5; TCRdb reports TRBD1, a call that lacks DNA to check it against. The CDR3 is 14 amino acids. CDR1 SQVTM and CDR2 ANQGSEA come from the germline V gene. The CDR3 sequence is CSVSERGLIETQYF.

Its frequency marks this clonotype as medium-sized (0.01 to 0.1%). The V call is TRBV29-1, the J call TRBJ2-3. Germline V CDR1 and CDR2: SQVTM, ANQGSEA. This CDR3 region has 15 residues. The CDR3 protein is CSVDRTASSTDTQYF.

The chain has TRBV7-8 and TRBJ2-7; checking the TCRdb D call of TRBD1 is not possible without DNA. Germline CDR1 SGHVS, CDR2 FQNEAQ. CDR3 size: 14 residues. This chain's CDR3 is CASSPGTGLSEQYF.

The chain recombines TRBV5-1 with TRBJ2-7; the TCRdb call, TRBD1, lacks DNA for checking. This CDR3 comprises 14 residues. Germline-derived CDR1 and CDR2 are SGHRS and YFSETQ. The CDR3 sequence is CASSLGAGFLEQYF.

This clonotype is classed as medium-sized by frequency. V usage is TRBV29-1 and J usage is TRBJ2-1; TCRdb picks TRBD1, but there is no DNA to check that call. Germline V gene sequence: CDR1 SQVTM, CDR2 ANQGSEA. The CDR3 covers 14 residues. CDR3 amino acids: CSGEAGVSYNEQFF.

V and J are TRBV6-2 or TRBV6-3 and TRBJ1-2; TCRdb proposes TRBD1, but this gene call is untestable without DNA. The CDR3 consists of 18 residues. The germline gives CDR1 MNHEY, CDR2 SVGEGT. The CDR3 sequence is CASSYSSSTGWVNYGYTF.

The V call is TRBV7-9, the J call TRBJ1-2. The CDR3 covers 12 residues. The germline V gene has CDR1 SEHNR and CDR2 FQNEAQ (reference sequence). CDR3 sequence: CASSADNYGYTF.

The chain recombines TRBV6-5 with TRBJ2-5; no DNA is available, so the TRBD2 call from TCRdb remains unchecked. Germline V CDR1 and CDR2: MNHEY, SVGAGI. This CDR3 has 16 residues. The CDR3 is CASSYLLAERAETQYF.

The chain joins TRBV7-2 to TRBJ2-7; TCRdb reports TRBD2, a call that lacks DNA to check it against. The CDR3 spans 15 residues. Germline values: CDR1 SGHTA, CDR2 FQGNSA. The CDR3 protein is CASSFLGGAYYEQYF.

The chain carries TRBV7-6 and TRBJ2-3. This CDR3 is built from 13 residues. Germline V lookup: CDR1 SGHVS, CDR2 FNYEAQ. The CDR3 spells CASSDGSGYTQYF.

The chain uses TRBV7-6 and TRBJ2-1. Germline CDR1 SGHVS, CDR2 FNYEAQ. This CDR3 is 15 amino acids long. CDR3 amino acids: CASSQDRSSYNEQFF. The entire variable domain, with the rest obtained from reference TRBV7-6 and TRBJ2-1, is as follows: GAGVSQSPRYKVTKRGQDVALRCDPISGHVSLYWYRQALGQGPEFLTYFNYEAQQDKSGLPNDRFSAERPEGSISTLTIQRTEQRDSAMYRCASSQDRSSYNEQFFGPGTRLTVL.

The V gene is TRBV6-1, the J gene TRBJ2-7. Looked up from germline, CDR1 is MNHNS and CDR2 is SASEGT. The CDR3 is made up of 15 amino acids. The CDR3 region is CASSEALGNTYEQYF.

The chain couples TRBV21-1 to TRBJ1-6; TCRdb outputs TRBD1, but without DNA this stays unchecked. TRBV21-1 is described as a pseudogene. The CDR3 is made up of 16 amino acids. This CDR3 reads CASHRTGGAGNSPLHF.

V and J are TRBV5-1 and TRBJ2-7. From germline, CDR1 is SGHRS and CDR2 YFSETQ. The CDR3 runs to 14 residues. CDR3 loop: CASSLSANSYEQYF.

The rearrangement joins TRBV5-1 to TRBJ2-1. CDR1 and CDR2 from the germline V gene are SGHRS and YFSETQ. CDR3 size: 13 residues. The CDR3 protein is CASSLDNNNEQFF. Variable domain in full (rest from reference TRBV5-1 and TRBJ2-1): KAGVTQTPRYLIKTRGQQVTLSCSPISGHRSVSWYQQTPGQGLQFLFEYFSETQRNKGNFPGRFSGRQFSNSRSEMNVSTLELGDSALYLCASSLDNNNEQFFGPGTRLTVL.

The genes are TRBV27 and TRBJ2-2. The CDR3 loop spans 13 amino acids. Germline V lookup: CDR1 MNHEY, CDR2 SMNVEV (reference sequence). The CDR3 region is CASSFDEPGELFF.

The genes are TRBV28 and TRBJ2-7; TCRdb's assignment of TRBD1 cannot be checked, as there is no DNA. From germline, CDR1 is MDHEN and CDR2 SYDVKM. This CDR3 region has 13 residues. The CDR3 loop reads CASIDSPSYEQYF.

V gene TRBV28 combines with J gene TRBJ2-7; lacking DNA, the TRBD1 call made by TCRdb goes unchecked. Looked up from germline, CDR1 is MDHEN and CDR2 is SYDVKM. CDR3 length equals 13 residues. Here the CDR3 reads CASLALGFYEQYF.

The chain is built from TRBV27 and TRBJ2-2. This CDR3 is 12 amino acids long. Per germline, CDR1 MNHEY and CDR2 SMNVEV (reference sequence). The CDR3 loop is CASSQRSGELFF.

The rearrangement links TRBV7-2 to TRBJ2-7; the TRBD2 assignment by TCRdb is unverifiable without DNA. This CDR3 contains 12 residues. Germline CDR1 and CDR2: SGHTA and FQGNSA. The CDR3 protein is CASSPPAGEQYF.

This chain joins TRBV29-1 and TRBJ2-1; TCRdb indicates TRBD1, and absent DNA this call remains unverified. The germline V gene encodes CDR1 SQVTM and CDR2 ANQGSEA. This CDR3 comprises 13 residues. The CDR3: CSEGQGAVNEQFF.

The chain uses TRBV28 and TRBJ1-5. In germline, CDR1 is MDHEN, CDR2 SYDVKM. The CDR3 has 14 residues. The CDR3 loop reads CASSFVGSNQPQHF.